The clone carrying this TCR beta chain was seen more than once but under ten times. Its specificity is unknown. Exclusion of a patient followed from autoimmune disease history or systemic immunosuppression. Sequencing used immunoSEQ multiplex PCR; TCRdb keeps in-frame clones, though not all of them. The sample yields under 90,000 clones, approximately 85% seen once. These data are taken from a study of OX40 agonist ivuxolimab in advanced cancers. This CDR3 contains 14 residues. Per germline, CDR1 GTSNPN and CDR2 SVGIG (reference sequence). V trimming: 1 base; J trimming: 4 bases; junction bases outside the gene matches: 5. Overall study results and limits: More expanded clones were seen, on average, in CD8+ T cells than in CD4+. Determination of antigen specificity was not performed for the expanded peripheral T cells.

This clonotype was obtained from an adult with an advanced solid tumor such as melanoma, head and neck, liver or kidney cancer. The chain carries TRBV30 and TRBJ1-1, with 8 bases identical to TRBD1. The sequencing here drew on CD4+ or CD8+ T cells sorted from blood, taken in a trial of the OX40 agonist ivuxolimab. CDR3 DNA sequence: TGTGCCTGGAGTGGGGACAGGCAAGGCACTGAAGCTTTCTTT. Its translation: CAWSGDRQGTEAFF.